This entry lists 14 T cell receptor beta chains sequenced from one sample in a study of blood T cell repertoires in COVID-19. The protocol was immunoSEQ multiplex PCR, while the TCRdb copy is restricted to in-frame clones and leaves out a portion. The sample includes about 200,000 clones, roughly nine tenths of them seen just once. Material: peripheral blood. These TCRs come from a woman between 45 and 65 years old with COVID-19, enrolled during active disease.

This clone was found many times. Germline and junction disagree at one end, which may indicate a read error. The chain carries TRBV2 and TRBJ2-3; TRBD2 matches 9 bases. The CDR3 is 16 residues long. Germline CDR1 is SNHLY and CDR2 is FYNNEI. The DNA of the CDR3 is TGTGCCAGCAGGGAAGCCATAGCGGGGGCCATAGGTACGCAGTATTTT. Its protein is CASREAIAGAIGTQYF.

The chain joins TRBV7-2 to TRBJ2-2; a possible D gene is TRBD1 (6 bases). This CDR3 is built from 16 residues. Trimming took 5 bases from V and 4 from J, leaving 17 bases between them. Per germline, CDR1 SGHTA and CDR2 FQGNSA. As DNA, the CDR3 is TGTGCCAGCAGCCCTAGAGGTGACAGGCTCACCGGGGAGCTGTTTTTT. Translation: CASSPRGDRLTGELFF.

This CDR3 is CASSQVGLAGILTQYF. CDR3 nucleotide sequence: TGTGCCAGCAGCCAAGTGGGCCTAGCGGGGATCCTGACCCAGTACTTC. The chain combines TRBV3-1 (or the pseudogene TRBV3-2) with TRBJ2-5; TRBD2 aligns across 9 bases. V lost 1 base to trimming and J lost 7 bases; unmatched junction nucleotides: 10. Germline V gene lookup returns CDR1 LGHDT and CDR2 YNNKEL (reference sequence). This CDR3 region has 16 residues.

Notes on this clone: Other nucleotide sequences from this sample produce the same CDR3. The chain couples TRBV7-2 to TRBJ1-1; D remains unclear. The V end was cut by 1 base, the J end by 1 base, with 4 bases between. The CDR3 consists of 13 residues. Germline loops: CDR1 SGHTA, CDR2 FQGNSA. In nucleotides, the CDR3 is TGTGCCAGCAGCTTAGGACAGAACACTGAAGCTTTCTTT. Translating gives CASSLGQNTEAFF.

The chain combines TRBV19 with TRBJ2-2; possible D gene TRBD1, 7 bases. CDR1 is LNHDA and CDR2 is SQIVND in the germline V gene (reference sequence). Trimming shortened V by 7 bases and J by 2 bases, and 23 bases separated the two germline ends. This CDR3 region has 18 residues. This chain's CDR3 is CASNPSTGRNRNTGELFF. As DNA, the CDR3 is TGTGCCAGTAACCCTTCGACAGGGAGGAACCGTAACACCGGGGAGCTGTTTTTT.

The genes are TRBV7-2 and TRBJ2-1, with TRBD2 matching 8 bases. Germline assignment: CDR1 SGHTA and CDR2 FQGNSA. This CDR3 has 13 residues. V was clipped by 5 bases and J by 12 bases; unmatched bases: 9. The CDR3 spells CASSPERGLLQFF. The CDR3 region has the DNA TGTGCCAGCAGCCCTGAGCGGGGGCTGTTGCAGTTCTTC.

The chain carries TRBV29-1 and TRBJ2-2; 8 nucleotides agree with TRBD1. Per germline, CDR1 SQVTM and CDR2 ANQGSEA. V trimming: 5 bases; J trimming: 1 base; junction bases outside the gene matches: 9. The CDR3 loop spans 16 amino acids. CDR3 amino acids: CSVYGRGRGNTGELFF. CDR3 DNA: TGCAGCGTTTACGGCAGGGGGCGCGGGAACACCGGGGAGCTGTTTTTT.

The chain combines TRBV3-1 (or the pseudogene TRBV3-2) with TRBJ2-3, with 9 bases matching TRBD1. The CDR3 length is 15 residues. After removal of 4 bases from V and 6 bases from J, the junction contained 8 bases not matched to a gene. Germline V gives CDR1 LGHDT, CDR2 YNNKEL (reference sequence). CDR3 loop: CASSRRTGVWDTQYF. The CDR3 DNA is TGTGCCAGCAGCCGAAGGACAGGGGTCTGGGATACGCAGTATTTT.

In this sample, this clone turned up once. This chain links TRBV11-3 with TRBJ1-2, with D unresolved. The V end was cut by 5 bases, the J end by 3 bases, with 22 bases between. The CDR3 is 17 residues long. Per the germline V gene, CDR1 is SGHNT and CDR2 is YENEEA. The CDR3 coding sequence is TGTGCCAGCAGCGCAACCTTTAGGGTGACCGGGGACTATGGCTACACCTTC. This codes for CASSATFRVTGDYGYTF.

The chain carries TRBV5-1 and TRBJ1-4; 8 positions agree with TRBD1. The J segment lost 7 bases and the V segment lost 1 base, leaving 6 bases of the junction unmatched. The germline V gene has CDR1 SGHRS and CDR2 YFSETQ. This CDR3 is built from 15 residues. The CDR3 loop reads CASSLYGQGGEKLFF. In DNA form, the CDR3 reads TGCGCCAGCAGCTTGTACGGACAGGGAGGTGAAAAACTGTTTTTT.

The chain employs TRBV9 and TRBJ2-3; TRBD2 matches at 8 bases. The CDR3 is made up of 17 amino acids. The J segment lost 2 bases and the V segment lost 0 bases, leaving 8 bases of the junction unmatched. Germline V gene data show CDR1 as SGDLS and CDR2 as YYNGEE. The CDR3 here is CASSVEISGGFTDTQYF. The CDR3 nucleotides read TGTGCCAGCAGCGTAGAAATCAGCGGGGGATTCACAGATACGCAGTATTTT. Full variable domain (remainder filled in from reference TRBV9 and TRBJ2-3): DSGVTQTPKHLITATGQRVTLRCSPRSGDLSVYWYQQSLDQGLQFLIQYYNGEERAKGNILERFSAQQFPDLHSELNLSSLELGDSALYFCASSVEISGGFTDTQYFGPGTRLTVL.

V is TRBV10-2 and J is TRBJ1-2; the D is unclear. The germline gives CDR1 WSHSY, CDR2 SAAADI. V lost 7 bases and J lost 1, with 10 bases in between. The length of the CDR3 is 13 residues. The CDR3 loop is CASTGLLNYGYTF. In DNA, the CDR3 is TGCGCCAGCACTGGACTCCTTAACTATGGCTACACCTTC.

The count of this clone is one. The V call is TRBV7-2, the J call TRBJ2-1; 9 bases are shared with TRBD1. CDR1 is SGHTA and CDR2 is FQGNSA in the germline V gene. Trimming cost V 3 bases and J 7 bases; bases outside gene matches: 4. The CDR3 has 14 amino acids. The CDR3 here is CASSFSTGGNEQFF. CDR3 sequence (DNA): TGTGCCAGCAGCTTTTCGACAGGGGGGAATGAGCAGTTCTTC.

This clone was recorded once. This sequence joins TRBV21-1 and TRBJ2-5; no check of the table's D call, TRBD2, against the DNA was made. TRBV21-1 is shown as a pseudogene. The CDR3 extends over 17 amino acids. The CDR3 coding sequence is TGTGCCAGCAGCAAATGTCGTAGCGGGCCAACAAGGGAGACCCAGTACTTC. Translating it yields CASSKCRSGPTRETQYF.